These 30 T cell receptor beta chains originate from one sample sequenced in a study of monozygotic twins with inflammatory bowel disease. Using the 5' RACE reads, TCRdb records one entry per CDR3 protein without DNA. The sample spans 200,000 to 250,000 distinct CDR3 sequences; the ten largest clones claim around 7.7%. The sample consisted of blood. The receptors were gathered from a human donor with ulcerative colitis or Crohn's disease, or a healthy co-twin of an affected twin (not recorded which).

The CDR3 region is CASSEPGPYTAF. V gene TRBV6-1 combines with J gene TRBJ1-2; TCRdb outputs TRBD1, but without DNA this stays unchecked. Germline V gene data show CDR1 as MNHNS and CDR2 as SASEGT. The CDR3 length is 12 residues.

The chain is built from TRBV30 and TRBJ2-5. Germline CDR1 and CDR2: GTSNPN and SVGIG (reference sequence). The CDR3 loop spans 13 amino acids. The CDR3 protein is CAWSLDNQETQYF.

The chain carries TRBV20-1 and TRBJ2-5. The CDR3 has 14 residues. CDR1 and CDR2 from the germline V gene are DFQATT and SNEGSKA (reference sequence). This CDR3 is CSARALGGQETQYF.

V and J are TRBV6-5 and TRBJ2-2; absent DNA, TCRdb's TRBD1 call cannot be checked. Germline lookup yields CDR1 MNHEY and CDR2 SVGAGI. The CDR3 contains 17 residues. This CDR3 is CASTSGQGGILTWELFF.

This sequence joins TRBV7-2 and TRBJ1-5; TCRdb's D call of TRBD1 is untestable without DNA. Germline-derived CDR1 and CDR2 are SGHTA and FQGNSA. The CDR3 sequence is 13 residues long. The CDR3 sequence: CASSPRAGQPQHF.

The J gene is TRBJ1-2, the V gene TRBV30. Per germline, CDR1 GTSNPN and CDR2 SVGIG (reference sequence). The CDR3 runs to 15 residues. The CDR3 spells CAWSVLGLPPGGYTF.

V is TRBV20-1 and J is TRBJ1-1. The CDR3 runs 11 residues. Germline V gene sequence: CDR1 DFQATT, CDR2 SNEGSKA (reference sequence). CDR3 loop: CSSTEPTEAFF.

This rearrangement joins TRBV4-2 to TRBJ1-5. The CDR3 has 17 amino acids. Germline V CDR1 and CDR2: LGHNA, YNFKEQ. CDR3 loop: CASSQEERSTPPEPQHF.

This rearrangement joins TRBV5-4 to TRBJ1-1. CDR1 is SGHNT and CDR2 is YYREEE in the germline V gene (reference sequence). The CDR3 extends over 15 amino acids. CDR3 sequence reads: CASSEIFSSNTEAFF.

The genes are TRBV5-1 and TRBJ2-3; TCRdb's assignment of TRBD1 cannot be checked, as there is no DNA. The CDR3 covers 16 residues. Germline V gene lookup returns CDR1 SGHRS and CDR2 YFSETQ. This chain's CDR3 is CASSRAGGQGTDTQYF.

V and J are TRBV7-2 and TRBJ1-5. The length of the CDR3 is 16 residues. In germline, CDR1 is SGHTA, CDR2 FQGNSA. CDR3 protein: CASSLSERYSNQPQHF.

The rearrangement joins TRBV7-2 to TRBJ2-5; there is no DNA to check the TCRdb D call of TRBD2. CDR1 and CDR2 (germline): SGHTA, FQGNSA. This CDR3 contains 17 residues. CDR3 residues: CASSLANKRLGQETQYF.

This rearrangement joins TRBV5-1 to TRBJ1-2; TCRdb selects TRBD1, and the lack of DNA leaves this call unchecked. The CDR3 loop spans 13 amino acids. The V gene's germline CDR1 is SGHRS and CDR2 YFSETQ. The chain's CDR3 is CASSFAGGDGYTF. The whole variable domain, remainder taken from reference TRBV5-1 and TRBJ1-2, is KAGVTQTPRYLIKTRGQQVTLSCSPISGHRSVSWYQQTPGQGLQFLFEYFSETQRNKGNFPGRFSGRQFSNSRSEMNVSTLELGDSALYLCASSFAGGDGYTFGSGTRLTVV.

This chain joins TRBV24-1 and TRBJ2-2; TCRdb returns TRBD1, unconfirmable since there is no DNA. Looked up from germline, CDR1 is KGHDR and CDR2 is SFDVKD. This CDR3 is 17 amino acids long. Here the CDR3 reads CATSAPVDRGRTGELFF.

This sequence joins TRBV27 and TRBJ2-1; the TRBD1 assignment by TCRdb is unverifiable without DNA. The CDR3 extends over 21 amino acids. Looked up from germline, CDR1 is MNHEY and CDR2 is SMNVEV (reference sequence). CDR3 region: CASAGIYGTVGTKGSYNEQFF.

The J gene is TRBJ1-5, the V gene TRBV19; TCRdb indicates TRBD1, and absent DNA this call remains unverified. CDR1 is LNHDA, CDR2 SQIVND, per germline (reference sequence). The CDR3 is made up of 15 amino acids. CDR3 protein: CASSSGQGINQPQHF.

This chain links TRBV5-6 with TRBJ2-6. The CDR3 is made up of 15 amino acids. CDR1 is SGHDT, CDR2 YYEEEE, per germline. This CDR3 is CASSLWGSGANVLTF. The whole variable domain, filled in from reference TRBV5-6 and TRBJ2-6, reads DAGVTQSPTHLIKTRGQQVTLRCSPKSGHDTVSWYQQALGQGPQFIFQYYEEEERQRGNFPDRFSGHQFPNYSSELNVNALLLGDSALYLCASSLWGSGANVLTFGAGSRLTVL.

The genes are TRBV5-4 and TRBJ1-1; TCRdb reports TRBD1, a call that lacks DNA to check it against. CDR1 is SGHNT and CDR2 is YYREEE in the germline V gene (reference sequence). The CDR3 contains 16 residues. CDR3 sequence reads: CASSLDRDRGRTEAFF.

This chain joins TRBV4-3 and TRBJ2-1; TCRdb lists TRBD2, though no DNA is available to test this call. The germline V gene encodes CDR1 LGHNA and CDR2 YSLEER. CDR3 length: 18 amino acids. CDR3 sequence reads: CASSQLPPDSGVYNEQFF.

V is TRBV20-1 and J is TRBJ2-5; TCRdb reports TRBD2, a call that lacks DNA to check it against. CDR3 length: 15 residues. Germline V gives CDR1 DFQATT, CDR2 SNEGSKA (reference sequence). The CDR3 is CSAIPWASGGETQYF.

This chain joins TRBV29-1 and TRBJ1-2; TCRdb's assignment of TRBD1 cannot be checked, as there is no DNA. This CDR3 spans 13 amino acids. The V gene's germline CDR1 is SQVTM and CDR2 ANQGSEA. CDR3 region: CSVKSPGGYGYTF.

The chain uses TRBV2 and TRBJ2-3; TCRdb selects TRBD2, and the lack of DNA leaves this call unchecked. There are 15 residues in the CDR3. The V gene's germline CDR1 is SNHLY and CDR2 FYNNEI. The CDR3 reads CASRPSSGRPNTQYF.

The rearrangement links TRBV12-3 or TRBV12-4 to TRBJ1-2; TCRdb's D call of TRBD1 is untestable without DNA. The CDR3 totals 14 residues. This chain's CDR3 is CASSRQQDFYGYTF.

This chain's CDR3 is CASSQEDSGFNQPQHF. The chain links TRBV3-1 to TRBJ1-5. CDR3 length: 16 residues. Germline V lookup: CDR1 LGHDT, CDR2 YNNKEL (reference sequence).

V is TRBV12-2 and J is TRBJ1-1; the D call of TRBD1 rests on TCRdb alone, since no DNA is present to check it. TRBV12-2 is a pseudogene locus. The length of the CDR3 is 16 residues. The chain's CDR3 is CASRPFWDRGRTEAFF.

CDR3 residues: CASSSTVQGYGYTF. This sequence joins TRBV7-9 and TRBJ1-2; TCRdb designates TRBD1, a call that cannot be tested without DNA. The germline V gene has CDR1 SEHNR and CDR2 FQNEAQ (reference sequence). The CDR3 contains 14 residues.

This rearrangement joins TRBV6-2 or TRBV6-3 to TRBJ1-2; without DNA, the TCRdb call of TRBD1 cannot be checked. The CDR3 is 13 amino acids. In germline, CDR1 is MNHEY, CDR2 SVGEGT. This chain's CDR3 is CASSPGTEYGYTF.

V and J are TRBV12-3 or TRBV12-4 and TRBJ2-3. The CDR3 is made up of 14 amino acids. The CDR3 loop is CASSPVTATDTQYF.

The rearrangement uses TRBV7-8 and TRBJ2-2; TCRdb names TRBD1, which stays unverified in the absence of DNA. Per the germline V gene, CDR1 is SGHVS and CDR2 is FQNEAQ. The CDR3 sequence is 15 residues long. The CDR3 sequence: CASSLATGTFGELFF.

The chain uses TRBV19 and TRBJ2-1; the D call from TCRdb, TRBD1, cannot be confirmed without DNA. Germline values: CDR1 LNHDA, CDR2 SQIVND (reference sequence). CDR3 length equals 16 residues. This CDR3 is CASSIDSGQARNEQFF.